This entry features one TCR beta chain sequence. The data were obtained in a study of long-term antiretroviral therapy in people with HIV. Running of the v3.0 immunoSEQ assay took place at survey level. The sequencing target was about 35,000-50,000 T-cell genomes per sample. Libraries were prepared by immunoSEQ multiplex PCR; TCRdb keeps only in-frame clonotypes and omits some of them. The table records some 20,000 clones, about 87% of them present only once. The CDR3 extends over 14 amino acids. Trimming took off 1 base at V and 7 bases at J, with 13 bases between the two ends. Per germline, CDR1 SGHVS and CDR2 FQNEAQ.

The sequenced sample was unsorted PBMCs, obtained 2.1 years after starting antiretroviral therapy. The V and J genes are TRBV7-8 and TRBJ1-2; D is undetermined. This clonotype was obtained from a man between 18 and 35 years old with HIV. For the CDR3, the DNA is TGTGCCAGCAGCTTAGGGAGGGCCGATAGTGGCTACACCTTC. Encoded protein: CASSLGRADSGYTF.